A single sample is the source of the 12 T cell receptor beta chains below, sequenced in a study of shared clonotypes between healthy human individuals. Profiled with immunoSEQ multiplex PCR; TCRdb holds only in-frame clones, not every one. The table has roughly 760,000 clones, roughly 70% seen once; the top ten hold 1.5% to 2%. The sequenced sample was memory CD4+ T cells sorted from blood. Subset denoted: CD45RA-negative fraction. These receptors came from a woman aged 25 to 39 in good health.

The rearrangement joins TRBV5-1 to TRBJ2-5; TRBD1 agrees at 8 bases. The CDR3 is 17 amino acids. Germline assignment: CDR1 SGHRS and CDR2 YFSETQ. The V gene end was trimmed by 2 bases and the J gene end by 2 bases; junction bases not matched to a gene: 11. The DNA for the CDR3 is TGCGCCAGCAGCTTAGGTGGGGGACAGGTCTATCAAGAGACCCAGTACTTC. Its translation is CASSLGGGQVYQETQYF.

This chain uses TRBV28 with TRBJ2-7; 7 bases map to TRBD1. Germline assignment: CDR1 MDHEN and CDR2 SYDVKM. J lost 2 bases, V lost 6 bases, and 1 base had no gene match. CDR3 length equals 12 residues. The CDR3 protein is CASRGTAYEQYF. The CDR3 bases are TGTGCCAGCAGAGGGACAGCCTACGAGCAGTACTTC.

As to this clone: This same CDR3 is encoded by further DNA sequences in the sample. V gene TRBV6-5 combines with J gene TRBJ2-7; 11 nucleotides align to TRBD2. This CDR3 has 14 amino acids. Germline assignment: CDR1 MNHEY and CDR2 SVGAGI. Germline trimming cut 3 bases from V and 4 bases from J; bases unmatched to any gene: 2. CDR3 sequence reads: CASSYTSGSYEQYF. The CDR3 DNA reads TGTGCCAGCAGTTATACTAGCGGGAGTTACGAGCAGTACTTC.

The rearrangement links TRBV7-6 to TRBJ1-1; possibly TRBD1 for D (5 bases). This CDR3 has 20 residues. Looked up from germline, CDR1 is SGHVS and CDR2 is FNYEAQ. V dropped 3 bases and J dropped 5 bases, with 31 bases sitting between them. CDR3 sequence: CASSFLNPRASPGARTEAFF. The CDR3 DNA is TGTGCCAGCAGCTTTTTAAACCCCAGGGCCAGTCCCGGCGCGAGAACTGAAGCTTTCTTT.

With respect to this clone: Other DNA sequences within the sample encode an identical CDR3. The V call is TRBV7-9, the J call TRBJ1-1; D remains unclear. CDR1 is SEHNR, CDR2 FQNEAQ, per germline (reference sequence). Trimming removed 0 bases from V and 1 base from J, with 9 bases in between. The CDR3 is 15 amino acids. CDR3 bases: TGTGCCAGCAGCTTAGCCGGTCGGAGGAACACTGAAGCTTTCTTT. It codes for CASSLAGRRNTEAFF.

The CDR3 spells CASSRLAQETQYF. CDR3 nucleotides: TGTGCCAGCAGTCGGCTAGCCCAAGAGACCCAGTACTTC. This chain uses TRBV6-5 with TRBJ2-5; D might be TRBD2 (5 bases). The CDR3 loop spans 13 amino acids. The ends were cut back, 5 bases at V and 1 base at J, with 8 bases in the middle. Germline V CDR1 and CDR2: MNHEY, SVGAGI.

The genes are TRBV5-1 and TRBJ2-2; the match to TRBD2 covers 8 bases. In germline, CDR1 is SGHRS, CDR2 YFSETQ. The CDR3 covers 16 residues. The V segment lost 4 bases and the J segment 0 bases; nucleotides outside the gene matches: 5. CDR3 region: CASSGTSGANTGELFF. The CDR3 coding sequence is TGCGCCAGCAGCGGAACTAGCGGAGCGAACACCGGGGAGCTGTTTTTT.

In this sample, this clone turned up a few times. The chain links TRBV7-9 to TRBJ1-5; D is uncertain. Germline V CDR1 and CDR2: SEHNR, FQNEAQ (reference sequence). This CDR3 comprises 15 residues. Trimming stripped 1 base from V and 4 bases from J, with 11 bases between. The CDR3 loop is CASSLGSVPNQPQHF. CDR3 nucleotide sequence: TGTGCCAGCAGCTTAGGTTCGGTACCGAATCAGCCCCAGCATTTT. Full variable domain (outside the CDR3, taken from reference TRBV7-9 and TRBJ1-5): DTGVSQNPRHKITKRGQNVTFRCDPISEHNRLYWYRQTLGQGPEFLTYFQNEAQLEKSRLLSDRFSAERPKGSFSTLEIQRTEQGDSAMYLCASSLGSVPNQPQHFGDGTRLSIL.

V is TRBV30 and J is TRBJ1-5; TRBD1 matches 7 bases. J lost 2 bases, V lost 5 bases, and 9 bases had no gene match. CDR3 length: 15 residues. Germline V gene sequence: CDR1 GTSNPN, CDR2 SVGIG (reference sequence). CDR3 DNA: TGTGCCTGGTGCCCGACAGGGTTGGGCAATCAGCCCCAGCATTTT. Its protein is CAWCPTGLGNQPQHF.

This chain connects TRBV10-1 to TRBJ1-5, with 10 bases lining up with TRBD1. Germline-derived CDR1 and CDR2 are WNHNN and SYGVQD (reference sequence). CDR3 length: 16 amino acids. J was trimmed by 7 bases and V by 8 bases; bases with no gene match: 14. CDR3: CASVHTGTGVRQPQHF. The DNA of the CDR3 is TGCGCCAGCGTGCATACCGGGACAGGGGTAAGACAGCCCCAGCATTTT.

This clone was observed a few times. This chain links TRBV19 with TRBJ1-5, with D tentatively TRBD1 (5 bases). Trimming stripped 3 bases from V and 4 bases from J, with 19 bases between. CDR1 LNHDA and CDR2 SQIVND come from the germline V gene (reference sequence). The CDR3 covers 17 residues. CDR3 in amino acids: CASSIRVRASTNQPQHF. The CDR3, as DNA: TGTGCCAGTAGTATCAGGGTTAGGGCCAGCACAAATCAGCCCCAGCATTTT.

This clone was detected only once. The V and J genes are TRBV7-2 and TRBJ2-7; the D is unclear. Germline-derived CDR1 and CDR2 are SGHTA and FQGNSA. Trimming took 3 bases from V and 6 from J, leaving 15 bases between them. The CDR3 covers 14 residues. The CDR3: CASSFRLGFPEQYF. DNA for the CDR3: TGTGCCAGCAGCTTCCGGCTAGGGTTCCCCGAGCAGTACTTC.